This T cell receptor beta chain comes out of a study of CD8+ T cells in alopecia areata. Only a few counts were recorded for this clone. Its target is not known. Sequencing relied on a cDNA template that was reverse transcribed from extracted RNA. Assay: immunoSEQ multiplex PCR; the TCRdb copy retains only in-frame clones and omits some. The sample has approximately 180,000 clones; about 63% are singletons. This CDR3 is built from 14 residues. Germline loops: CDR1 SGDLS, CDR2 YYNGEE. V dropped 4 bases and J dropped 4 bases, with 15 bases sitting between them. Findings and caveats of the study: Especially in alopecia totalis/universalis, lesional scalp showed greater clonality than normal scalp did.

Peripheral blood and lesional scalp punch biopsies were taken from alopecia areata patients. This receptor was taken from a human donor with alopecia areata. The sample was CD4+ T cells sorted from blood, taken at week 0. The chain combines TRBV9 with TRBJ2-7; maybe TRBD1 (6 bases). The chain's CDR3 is CASSPTGGLYEQYF. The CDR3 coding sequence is TGTGCCAGCAGCCCGACAGGCGGGTTGTACGAGCAGTACTTC.